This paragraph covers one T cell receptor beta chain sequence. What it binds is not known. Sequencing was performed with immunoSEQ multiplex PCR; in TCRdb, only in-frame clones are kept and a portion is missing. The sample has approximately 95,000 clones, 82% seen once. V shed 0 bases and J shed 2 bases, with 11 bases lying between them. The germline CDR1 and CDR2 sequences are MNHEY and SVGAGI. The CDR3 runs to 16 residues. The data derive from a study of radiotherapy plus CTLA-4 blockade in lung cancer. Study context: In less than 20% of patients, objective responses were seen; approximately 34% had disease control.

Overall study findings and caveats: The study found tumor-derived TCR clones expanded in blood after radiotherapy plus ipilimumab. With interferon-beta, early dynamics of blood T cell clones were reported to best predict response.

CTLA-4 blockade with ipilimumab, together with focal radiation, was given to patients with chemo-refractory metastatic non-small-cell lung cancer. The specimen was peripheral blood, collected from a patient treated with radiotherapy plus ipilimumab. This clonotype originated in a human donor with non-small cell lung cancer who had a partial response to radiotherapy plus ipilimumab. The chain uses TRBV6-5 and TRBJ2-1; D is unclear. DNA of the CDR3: TGTGCCAGCAGTTACTCATCGATGAGCACCTACAATGAGCAGTTCTTC. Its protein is CASSYSSMSTYNEQFF.